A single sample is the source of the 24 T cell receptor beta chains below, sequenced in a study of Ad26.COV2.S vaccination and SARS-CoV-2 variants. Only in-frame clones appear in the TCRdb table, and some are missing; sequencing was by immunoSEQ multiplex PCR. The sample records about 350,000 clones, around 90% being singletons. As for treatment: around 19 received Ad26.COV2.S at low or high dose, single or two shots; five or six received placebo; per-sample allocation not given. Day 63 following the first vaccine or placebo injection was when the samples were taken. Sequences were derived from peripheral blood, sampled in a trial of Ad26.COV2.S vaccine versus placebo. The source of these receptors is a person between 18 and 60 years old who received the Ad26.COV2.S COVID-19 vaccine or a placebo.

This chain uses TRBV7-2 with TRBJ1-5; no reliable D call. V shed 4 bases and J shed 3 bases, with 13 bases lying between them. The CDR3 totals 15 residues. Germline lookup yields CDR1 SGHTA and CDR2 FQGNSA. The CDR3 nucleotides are TGTGCCAGCAGCTATACACCACGGAACAATCAGCCCCAGCATTTT. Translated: CASSYTPRNNQPQHF.

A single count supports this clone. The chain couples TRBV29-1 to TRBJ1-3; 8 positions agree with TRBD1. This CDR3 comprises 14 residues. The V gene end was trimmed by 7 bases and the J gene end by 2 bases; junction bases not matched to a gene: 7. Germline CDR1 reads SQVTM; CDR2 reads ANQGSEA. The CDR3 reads CSALLDRAGNTIYF. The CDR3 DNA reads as TGCAGCGCCTTACTGGACAGGGCTGGAAACACCATATATTTT.

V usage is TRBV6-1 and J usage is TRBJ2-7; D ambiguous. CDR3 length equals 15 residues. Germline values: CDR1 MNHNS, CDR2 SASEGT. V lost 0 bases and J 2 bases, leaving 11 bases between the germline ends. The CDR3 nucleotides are TGTGCCAGCAGTGAAGCTAGGAACCCCCCCTACGAGCAGTACTTC. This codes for CASSEARNPPYEQYF.

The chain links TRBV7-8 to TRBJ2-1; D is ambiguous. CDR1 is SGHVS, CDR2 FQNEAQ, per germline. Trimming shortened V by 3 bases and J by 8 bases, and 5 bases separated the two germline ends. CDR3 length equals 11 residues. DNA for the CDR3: TGTGCCAGCAGCTTTAGCCATGAGCAGTTCTTC. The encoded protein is CASSFSHEQFF.

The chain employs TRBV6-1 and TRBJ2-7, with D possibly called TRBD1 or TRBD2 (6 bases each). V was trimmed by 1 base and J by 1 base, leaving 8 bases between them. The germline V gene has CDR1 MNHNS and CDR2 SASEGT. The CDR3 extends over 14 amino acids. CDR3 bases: TGTGCCAGCAGTGAAGTAGGGGGGTCCTACGAGCAGTACTTC. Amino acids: CASSEVGGSYEQYF.

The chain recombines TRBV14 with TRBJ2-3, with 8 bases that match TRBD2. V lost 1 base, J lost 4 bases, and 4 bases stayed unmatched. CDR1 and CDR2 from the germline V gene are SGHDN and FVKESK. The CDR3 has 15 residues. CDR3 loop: CASSQVRGAADTQYF. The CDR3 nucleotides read TGTGCCAGCAGCCAAGTGCGGGGGGCAGCAGATACGCAGTATTTT.

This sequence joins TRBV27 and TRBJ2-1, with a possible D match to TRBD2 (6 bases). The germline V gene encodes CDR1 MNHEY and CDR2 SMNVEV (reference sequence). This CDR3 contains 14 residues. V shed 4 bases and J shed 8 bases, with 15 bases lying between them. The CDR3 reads CASSWGEDVDEQFF. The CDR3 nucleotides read TGTGCCAGCAGTTGGGGGGAGGACGTCGATGAGCAGTTCTTC.

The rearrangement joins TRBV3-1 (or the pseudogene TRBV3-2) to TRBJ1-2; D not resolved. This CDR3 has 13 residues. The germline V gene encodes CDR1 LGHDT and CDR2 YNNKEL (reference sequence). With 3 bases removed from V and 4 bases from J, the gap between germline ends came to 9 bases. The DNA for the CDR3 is TGTGCCAGCAGCCACGGGCGAACCTATGGCTACACCTTC. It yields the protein CASSHGRTYGYTF.

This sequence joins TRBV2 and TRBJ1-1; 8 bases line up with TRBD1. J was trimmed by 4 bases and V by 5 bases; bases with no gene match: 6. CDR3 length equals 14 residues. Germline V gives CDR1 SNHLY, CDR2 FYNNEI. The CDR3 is CASSPRGQVTEAFF. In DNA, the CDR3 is TGTGCCAGCAGTCCTCGGGGACAGGTCACTGAAGCTTTCTTT. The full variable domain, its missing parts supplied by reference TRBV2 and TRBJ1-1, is EPEVTQTPSHQVTQMGQEVILRCVPISNHLYFYWYRQILGQKVEFLVSFYNNEISEKSEIFDDQFSVERPDGSNFTLKIRSTKLEDSAMYFCASSPRGQVTEAFFGQGTRLTVV.

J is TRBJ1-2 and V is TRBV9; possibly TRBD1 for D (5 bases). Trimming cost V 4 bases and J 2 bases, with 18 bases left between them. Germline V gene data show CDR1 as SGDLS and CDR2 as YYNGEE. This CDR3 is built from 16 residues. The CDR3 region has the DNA TGTGCCAGCAGCACATCGCTCGGGGACGGGAACTATGGCTACACCTTC. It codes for CASSTSLGDGNYGYTF.

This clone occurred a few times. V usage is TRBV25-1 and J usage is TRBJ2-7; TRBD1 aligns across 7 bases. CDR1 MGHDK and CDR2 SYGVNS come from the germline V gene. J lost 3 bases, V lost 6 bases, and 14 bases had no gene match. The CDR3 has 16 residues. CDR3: CASSEKGAVVGYEQYF. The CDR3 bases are TGTGCCAGCAGCGAAAAGGGGGCGGTCGTTGGCTACGAGCAGTACTTC.

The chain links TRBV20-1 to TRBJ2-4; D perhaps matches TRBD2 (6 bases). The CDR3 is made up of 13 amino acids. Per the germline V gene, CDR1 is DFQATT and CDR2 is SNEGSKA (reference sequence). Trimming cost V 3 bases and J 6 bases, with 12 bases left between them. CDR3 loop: CSASLSEGNIQYF. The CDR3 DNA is TGCAGTGCTAGTTTATCGGAGGGAAACATTCAGTACTTC.

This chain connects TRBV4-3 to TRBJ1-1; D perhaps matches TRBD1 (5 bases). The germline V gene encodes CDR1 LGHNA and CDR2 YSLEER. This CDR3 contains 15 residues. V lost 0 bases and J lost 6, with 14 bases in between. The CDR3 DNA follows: TGCGCCAGCAGCCAAGATCGGTCAGGGTTTCCTGAAGCTTTCTTT. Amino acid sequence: CASSQDRSGFPEAFF.

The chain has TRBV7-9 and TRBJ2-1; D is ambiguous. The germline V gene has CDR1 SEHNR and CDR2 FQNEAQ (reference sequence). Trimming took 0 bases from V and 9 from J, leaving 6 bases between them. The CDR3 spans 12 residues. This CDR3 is CASSLAYAEQFF. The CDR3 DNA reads TGTGCCAGCAGCTTAGCCTACGCTGAGCAGTTCTTC.

CDR3: CASSLPGEILNGYTF. The CDR3 nucleotides are TGTGCCAGCAGCTTACCGGGGGAGATACTTAATGGCTACACCTTC. The chain combines TRBV7-2 with TRBJ1-2, with D perhaps TRBD1 (5 bases). Per the germline V gene, CDR1 is SGHTA and CDR2 is FQGNSA. The CDR3 sequence is 15 residues long. Trimming left V 2 bases short and J 6 bases short, with 16 bases between.

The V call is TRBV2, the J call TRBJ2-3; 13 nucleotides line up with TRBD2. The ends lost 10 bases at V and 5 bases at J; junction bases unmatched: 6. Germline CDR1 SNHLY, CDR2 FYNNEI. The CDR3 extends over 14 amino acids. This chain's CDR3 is CATTSGGAQDTQYF. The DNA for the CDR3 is TGTGCCACAACTAGCGGGGGGGCCCAAGATACGCAGTATTTT.

This chain's CDR3 is CASRRGGMNTEAFF. The CDR3 DNA is TGTGCCAGCAGAAGGGGGGGCATGAACACTGAAGCTTTCTTT. The chain recombines TRBV7-9 with TRBJ1-1, with D possibly TRBD1 on 6 matching bases. The CDR3 runs 14 residues. Looked up from germline, CDR1 is SEHNR and CDR2 is FQNEAQ (reference sequence). The V end lost 6 bases, the J end lost 0 bases, and 11 bases lay between the germline ends. Variable domain in full (rest from reference TRBV7-9 and TRBJ1-1): DTGVSQNPRHKITKRGQNVTFRCDPISEHNRLYWYRQTLGQGPEFLTYFQNEAQLEKSRLLSDRFSAERPKGSFSTLEIQRTEQGDSAMYLCASRRGGMNTEAFFGQGTRLTVV.

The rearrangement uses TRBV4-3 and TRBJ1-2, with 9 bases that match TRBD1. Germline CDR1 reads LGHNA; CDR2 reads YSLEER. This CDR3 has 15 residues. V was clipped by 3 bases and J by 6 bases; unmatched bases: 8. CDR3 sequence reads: CASSHETGTGNGYTF. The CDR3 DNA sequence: TGCGCCAGCAGCCATGAAACCGGGACAGGGAATGGCTACACCTTC.

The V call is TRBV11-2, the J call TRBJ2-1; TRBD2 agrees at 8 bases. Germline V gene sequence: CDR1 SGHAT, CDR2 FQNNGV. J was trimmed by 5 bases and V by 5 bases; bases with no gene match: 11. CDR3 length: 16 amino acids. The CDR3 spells CASSLLSGTRNNEQFF. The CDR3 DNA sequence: TGTGCCAGCAGCCTACTTTCGGGGACTAGAAACAATGAGCAGTTCTTC.

This chain's CDR3 is CASSIRDSINEQYF. For the CDR3, the DNA is TGTGCCAGTAGTATCCGGGACAGTATTAACGAGCAGTACTTC. The gene calls are TRBV19 and TRBJ2-7, with 7 bases lining up with TRBD1. V dropped 3 bases and J dropped 5; count of bases not matched to a gene: 7. CDR1 LNHDA and CDR2 SQIVND come from the germline V gene (reference sequence). The CDR3 is 14 residues long.

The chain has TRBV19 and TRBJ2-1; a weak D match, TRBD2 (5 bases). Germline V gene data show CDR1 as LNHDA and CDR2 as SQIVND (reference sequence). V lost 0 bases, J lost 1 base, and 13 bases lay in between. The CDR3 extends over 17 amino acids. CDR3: CASSIDRAGRSYNEQFF. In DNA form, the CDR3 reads TGTGCCAGTAGTATAGATCGGGCGGGTCGGTCCTACAATGAGCAGTTCTTC.

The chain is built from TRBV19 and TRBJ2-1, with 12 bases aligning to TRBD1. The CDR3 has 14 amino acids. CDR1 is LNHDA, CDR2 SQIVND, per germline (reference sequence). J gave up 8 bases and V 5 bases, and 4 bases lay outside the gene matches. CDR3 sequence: CASSWGQGADEQFF. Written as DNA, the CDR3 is TGTGCCAGTAGTTGGGGACAGGGGGCCGATGAGCAGTTCTTC.

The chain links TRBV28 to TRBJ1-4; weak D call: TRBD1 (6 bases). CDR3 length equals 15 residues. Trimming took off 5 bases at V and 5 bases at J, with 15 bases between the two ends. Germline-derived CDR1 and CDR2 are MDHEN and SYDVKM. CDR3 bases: TGTGCCAGCAGTCCCTGGACAGCCATCAATGAAAAACTGTTTTTT. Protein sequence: CASSPWTAINEKLFF.

Written as DNA, the CDR3 is TGTGCCAGCAGCGCCCGGGGCAATCAGCCCCAGCATTTT. Translating it yields CASSARGNQPQHF. This chain uses TRBV7-2 with TRBJ1-5, with D uncertain. Germline V CDR1 and CDR2: SGHTA, FQGNSA. V was pared by 5 bases and J by 2 bases, with 7 bases between. CDR3 length: 13 amino acids.